This T cell receptor beta chain was obtained from a study of cytotoxic CD8 clonotypes in ibrutinib-treated CLL. Depth targeted 1 in 200,000 to 1 in 1 million T cells, averaging 10x coverage per clonotype. Produced via immunoSEQ multiplex PCR; TCRdb's table is partial and in-frame only. Altogether some 200,000 clones are present, about four fifths being singletons, with the ten largest covering 9.5% to 12%. CDR3 size: 15 residues. Looked up from germline, CDR1 is SEHNR and CDR2 is FQNEAQ (reference sequence). V lost 6 bases and J lost 2, with 14 bases in between. This rearrangement joins TRBV7-9 to TRBJ2-1; D is ambiguous. The source material was PBMCs, sampled after 12 months of ibrutinib treatment. This receptor was obtained from a human donor with chronic lymphocytic leukemia. CDR3: CASSSSLRPYNEQFF. In nucleotides, the CDR3 is TGTGCCAGCAGTTCCAGCCTCAGACCCTACAATGAGCAGTTCTTC.